This TCR beta chain was sequenced in a study of cytomegalovirus exposure and HLA in healthy donors (dated by TCRdb to the late 2010s). For the study in its entirety: According to a later analysis, the roughly 120 validation repertoires were produced on the same platform as the 666 repertoires of the first cohort. The study aimed to test whether signatures of past pathogen exposure could be identified by cataloging public T cell receptors. In addition to the first cohort of several hundred subjects, a separate validation cohort of approximately 110 different subjects was used. To predict cytomegalovirus infection status, the study combined high-throughput TCR immunosequencing, statistical association of individual TCRs with disease status, and machine learning.

V gives up 1 base and J gives up 6 bases, and the segment between their germline ends measures 9 bases. The germline V gene (reference sequence) provides CDR1 SGHNT and CDR2 YYREEE. The CDR3 spans 13 residues, from the cysteine through the phenylalanine. The DNA shown is the 39-base CDR3, in frame from base 1. Separate from the roughly 650-subject first cohort, the validation cohort of 95 to 150 subjects was the group to which the donors belonged. Libraries came from the immunoSEQ multiplex PCR assay. The study's own analysis went as follows. A statistical classification framework was developed to diagnose cytomegalovirus status using the catalog of TCR beta chain sequences. TCRdb provides this immuneACCESS table in a form limited to in-frame rearrangements. Some clones are lacking; in checked studies, under half of them reflect an unresolved V gene, and why the rest are absent is not known. D and trimming were read from the DNA, whereas the V and J calls and clone size are those reported in that table. Across this sample there are 250,000 to 400,000 clones, with approximately 88% seen only once. Of the sample, around 0.88% falls within the top ten clones.

About this clone itself: Its target antigen remains unknown. No base-level quality is on record; no much larger clone is a single base apart.

The paper's findings and limits, for the study overall: While some public TCRs were present in many individuals, most TCR sequences turned up only very rarely across donors. All 120 or so repertoires were used to score co-occurrence in the validation cohort in a later analysis, because that analysis had no HLA typing for the cohort. Cytomegalovirus status was reported to be diagnosed by the classifier with high specificity and sensitivity in both the original and validation cohorts. A total of 164 TCR beta chains were listed by the study as associated with cytomegalovirus. In vitro tests confirmed that three of the cytomegalovirus-associated TCR beta chains recognize cytomegalovirus antigens. In a later analysis, TCRs clustered in the first cohort were found to also tend to co-occur in the 100 to 150 validation repertoires, with 94% of cluster scores above 0. It was suggested by the authors that the approach could potentially be generalized to other disease states and immunological phenotypes.

The specimen was PBMCs. This receptor was taken from a man aged 30-40 years in good health and CMV-seronegative. Here the chain combines TRBV5-4 and TRBJ2-3, with the D segment identity uncertain. The DNA sequence is TGTGCCAGCAGCTTGTTTAGTTTCGATACGCAGTATTTT. Its coded protein is CASSLFSFDTQYF. Where the CDR3 stops, the reference TRBV5-4 and TRBJ2-3 genes take over; the full variable domain is ETGVTQSPTHLIKTRGQQVTLRCSSQSGHNTVSWYQQALGQGPQFIFQYYREEENGRGNFPPRFSGLQFPNYSSELNVNALELDDSALYLCASSLFSFDTQYFGPGTRLTVL.